This TCR beta chain was sequenced in a study of cytomegalovirus exposure and HLA in healthy donors. Whole-study results and caveats: Some segments of the V type, notably TRBV6-2 and TRBV6-3, were excluded as indistinguishable. A later analysis showed TCR association rates differing by HLA locus, peaking at DRB1 and lowest at HLA-C. Most CMV-associated TCR beta chains appeared HLA-restricted in a later analysis.

As for this clone: The target antigen is unknown.

CDR3 length: 13 residues. Germline CDR1 and CDR2: LNHDA and SQIVND (reference sequence). With 8 bases removed from V and 4 bases from J, the gap between germline ends came to 14 bases. The PCR ran on 60 Vbeta and 13 Jbeta primers. The protocol was immunoSEQ multiplex PCR, while the TCRdb copy is restricted to in-frame clones and leaves out a portion. The table has 110,000 to 150,000 clones, approximately 73% seen once. The chain combines TRBV19 with TRBJ1-1; D call uncertain. This receptor was taken from a human donor in good health. The specimen sequenced was PBMCs. Written as DNA, the CDR3 is TGTGCCAGTTCAGAGGAACGGGGCACTGAAGCTTTCTTT. Translation: CASSEERGTEAFF.